This is a list of T cell receptor beta chains from one sample in a study of blood T cell repertoires in COVID-19. Produced via immunoSEQ multiplex PCR; TCRdb's table is partial and in-frame only. Among approximately 170,000 clones listed, 79% were seen once. The sequenced sample was PBMCs or T cells enriched from blood (not recorded which). The source is a woman between 65 and 79 years old in a cohort exposed to, infected with or recovered from COVID-19 (not recorded which). Both conserved end residues are part of each CDR3. A D gene is named only where the DNA matches it firmly. A clone size is listed for some rows: how often the clone was seen (once, few, many), or a class if it is expanded.

j_call: TRBJ2-1
clone_size: NA
d_call: NA
v_call: TRBV19
cdr3_aa: CASSKVAEVNEQFF
cdr3_nt: TGTGCCAGTAGTAAGGTAGCGGAGGTCAATGAGCAGTTCTTC

j_call: TRBJ2-1
clone_size: few
d_call: NA
v_call: TRBV19
cdr3_aa: CASSITAYNEQFF
cdr3_nt: TGTGCCAGTAGTATAACAGCCTACAATGAGCAGTTCTTC

j_call: TRBJ1-4
clone_size: NA
d_call: NA
v_call: TRBV28
cdr3_aa: CASSLGRSREKLFF
cdr3_nt: TGTGCCAGCAGTTTAGGCAGATCAAGAGAAAAACTGTTTTTT

j_call: TRBJ1-5
clone_size: NA
d_call: NA
v_call: TRBV7-9
cdr3_aa: CASSGRGSNQPQHF
cdr3_nt: TGTGCCAGCAGCGGCAGGGGTAGCAATCAGCCCCAGCATTTT

j_call: TRBJ1-2
clone_size: few
d_call: NA
v_call: TRBV20-1
cdr3_aa: CSASSYGYTF
cdr3_nt: TGCAGTGCTAGTTCGTATGGCTACACCTTC

j_call: TRBJ2-3
clone_size: NA
d_call: TRBD2
v_call: TRBV11-3
cdr3_aa: CASSSSEWLAADTQYF
cdr3_nt: TGTGCCAGCAGCTCTAGTGAGTGGCTAGCGGCAGATACGCAGTATTTT

j_call: TRBJ2-7
clone_size: NA
d_call: NA
v_call: TRBV10-3
cdr3_aa: CAISASTGEVDEQYF
cdr3_nt: TGTGCCATCAGTGCTTCGACGGGGGAAGTGGACGAGCAGTACTTC

j_call: TRBJ2-2
clone_size: NA
d_call: TRBD2
v_call: TRBV10-3
cdr3_aa: CAISEAIAGGDLLEGELFF
cdr3_nt: TGTGCCATCAGTGAGGCGATAGCGGGAGGGGATCTCTTGGAAGGGGAGCTGTTTTTT

j_call: TRBJ1-6
clone_size: few
d_call: TRBD1
v_call: TRBV6-5
cdr3_aa: CASSTGTAADSPLHF
cdr3_nt: TGTGCCAGCAGTACGGGGACAGCTGCCGATTCACCCCTCCACTTT

j_call: TRBJ1-4
clone_size: NA
d_call: NA
v_call: TRBV28
cdr3_aa: CASSSNRNRGEKLFF
cdr3_nt: TGTGCCAGCAGTTCGAACAGGAATAGGGGCGAAAAACTGTTTTTT

j_call: TRBJ1-2
clone_size: once
d_call: TRBD1
v_call: TRBV28
cdr3_aa: CASSTGQGYGYTF
cdr3_nt: TGTGCCAGCAGTACGGGACAGGGCTATGGCTACACCTTC

j_call: TRBJ1-2
clone_size: NA
d_call: TRBD1
v_call: TRBV28
cdr3_aa: CASSPGTGFNYGYTF
cdr3_nt: TGTGCCAGCAGTCCCGGGACAGGATTTAACTATGGCTACACCTTC